This passage covers 26 T cell receptor beta chains from one sample sequenced in a study of cytomegalovirus exposure and HLA in healthy donors. The PCR ran on 60 Vbeta and 13 Jbeta primers. The protocol was immunoSEQ multiplex PCR, while the TCRdb copy is restricted to in-frame clones and leaves out a portion. This sample carries tens of thousands of clones, 60% to 70% of them seen once, and the ten largest clones take roughly 6%. The sample consisted of PBMCs. These receptors came from a woman aged 30 to 39 in good health and CMV-seronegative.

The chain joins TRBV7-9 to TRBJ1-6, with TRBD1 matching over 8 bases. V lost 3 bases, J lost 2 bases, and 6 bases stayed unmatched. The germline gives CDR1 SEHNR, CDR2 FQNEAQ (reference sequence). This CDR3 is built from 17 residues. Here the CDR3 reads CASSFAGGIPYNSPLHF. The CDR3 DNA sequence: TGTGCCAGCAGCTTCGCAGGGGGCATCCCCTATAATTCACCCCTCCACTTT.

The rearrangement joins TRBV6-5 to TRBJ2-2, with TRBD2 matching 8 bases. Germline V gives CDR1 MNHEY, CDR2 SVGAGI. Trimming at V came to 6 bases and at J to 6 bases, leaving 9 bases not matched to a gene. There are 15 residues in the CDR3. CDR3 amino acids: CASRPTSVYPGELFF. The CDR3 DNA reads as TGTGCCAGCAGGCCGACTAGCGTATATCCCGGGGAGCTGTTTTTT.

This sequence joins TRBV27 and TRBJ2-3; maybe TRBD1 (5 bases). V lost 3 bases, J lost 5 bases, and 15 bases lay in between. This CDR3 spans 15 amino acids. CDR1 is MNHEY and CDR2 is SMNVEV in the germline V gene (reference sequence). The DNA for the CDR3 is TGTGCCAGCAGTTTGGTCAGGGAAGTTGGAGATACGCAGTATTTT. Translation gives CASSLVREVGDTQYF.

The V gene is TRBV9, the J gene TRBJ2-2; D might be TRBD2 (6 bases). This CDR3 spans 16 amino acids. V dropped 4 bases and J dropped 7 bases, with 20 bases sitting between them. Germline CDR1 SGDLS, CDR2 YYNGEE. The CDR3 nucleotides are TGTGCCAGCAGCCCTCAGTTGGGCGGGGCCGGCGGGGAGCTGTTTTTT. It yields the protein CASSPQLGGAGGELFF.

This clone was counted a few times. The rearrangement uses TRBV18 and TRBJ2-2; maybe TRBD2 (7 bases). The germline V gene has CDR1 KGHSH and CDR2 LQKENI. The CDR3 covers 14 residues. Trimming shortened V by 8 bases and J by 4 bases, and 14 bases separated the two germline ends. The DNA of the CDR3 is TGTGCCAGCGGGGGGGACACCAGCACCGGGGAGCTGTTTTTT. Its translation is CASGGDTSTGELFF. The entire variable domain, with the rest obtained from reference TRBV18 and TRBJ2-2, is as follows: NAGVMQNPRHLVRRRGQEARLRCSPMKGHSHVYWYRQLPEEGLKFMVYLQKENIIDESGMPKERFSAEFPKEGPSILRIQQVVRGDSAAYFCASGGDTSTGELFFGEGSRLTVL.

CDR3 bases: TGTGCCAGCAGTTTGGGACAGGGAGAAGCTTTCTTT. Translated: CASSLGQGEAFF. The chain recombines TRBV6-1 with TRBJ1-1; 9 positions match TRBD1. The V gene end was trimmed by 5 bases and the J gene end by 8 bases; junction bases not matched to a gene: 3. There are 12 residues in the CDR3. Germline values: CDR1 MNHNS, CDR2 SASEGT.

The CDR3 sequence: CASSEYGTRTGELFF. CDR3 coding DNA: TGTGCCAGCAGTGAATACGGTACTAGGACCGGGGAGCTGTTTTTT. The chain links TRBV25-1 to TRBJ2-2; D possibly corresponds to TRBD2 (5 bases). CDR3 length equals 15 residues. The germline gives CDR1 MGHDK, CDR2 SYGVNS. V was shortened by 0 bases and J by 5 bases, with 10 bases between the two germline ends.

The rearrangement uses TRBV6-1 and TRBJ1-4, with 9 bases fitting TRBD1. This CDR3 has 14 residues. Germline loops: CDR1 MNHNS, CDR2 SASEGT. The ends lost 7 bases at V and 6 bases at J; junction bases unmatched: 6. The CDR3 reads CASTEQGADEKLFF. As DNA, the CDR3 is TGTGCCAGCACCGAACAGGGGGCTGATGAAAAACTGTTTTTT.

To note about this clone: Germline is not matched at one junction end, which may reflect a read error. This rearrangement joins TRBV30 to TRBJ2-2, with a weak D call TRBD2 (6 bases). The CDR3 is 13 amino acids. Germline CDR1 and CDR2: GTSNPN and SVGIG (reference sequence). DNA for the CDR3: TGTGCCCGGAGCCTTAGCGGCGCCGGGGAGCTGTTTTTT. Translation gives CARSLSGAGELFF.

The rearrangement uses TRBV6-1 and TRBJ2-3; D is undetermined. V gave up 6 bases and J gave up 10 bases, with 23 bases separating them. The CDR3 runs to 15 residues. The germline CDR1 and CDR2 sequences are MNHNS and SASEGT. The DNA for the CDR3 is TGTGCCAGCAGGGAAACGATTGGCGTGGGTAGCCCGCAGTATTTT. Protein: CASRETIGVGSPQYF.

This sequence joins TRBV28 and TRBJ1-1, with D perhaps matching TRBD1 (5 bases). Trimming shortened V by 6 bases and J by 1 base, and 15 bases separated the two germline ends. CDR1 MDHEN and CDR2 SYDVKM come from the germline V gene. This CDR3 contains 15 residues. CDR3 sequence: CASSPPGEGNTEAFF. The CDR3 DNA reads as TGTGCCAGCAGCCCCCCGGGGGAGGGGAACACTGAAGCTTTCTTT. Full variable domain (missing parts from reference TRBV28 and TRBJ1-1): DVKVTQSSRYLVKRTGEKVFLECVQDMDHENMFWYRQDPGLGLRLIYFSYDVKMKEKGDIPEGYSVSREKKERFSLILESASTNQTSMYLCASSPPGEGNTEAFFGQGTRLTVV.

V is TRBV28 and J is TRBJ1-2; the D gene is possibly TRBD1 (6 bases). Trimming pared 6 bases from V and 7 bases from J, leaving 18 bases between. In germline, CDR1 is MDHEN, CDR2 SYDVKM. The CDR3 length is 14 residues. The CDR3 reads CASSLPPRGSGYTF. CDR3 nucleotide sequence: TGTGCCAGCAGCCTTCCGCCCAGGGGCTCTGGCTACACCTTC.

The V call is TRBV29-1, the J call TRBJ2-3; D may be TRBD2 (5 bases). Germline assignment: CDR1 SQVTM and CDR2 ANQGSEA. The length of the CDR3 is 12 residues. V was clipped by 4 bases and J by 4 bases, with 9 bases between them. The CDR3 loop is CSVGALADTQYF. The CDR3 DNA reads TGCAGCGTTGGAGCACTAGCAGATACGCAGTATTTT.

This clone has a handful of counts. This chain links TRBV6-5 with TRBJ1-3, with TRBD1 matching 7 bases. CDR3 length equals 15 residues. V shed 5 bases, J shed 3 bases, and the junction held 7 bases outside the gene matches. Germline loops: CDR1 MNHEY, CDR2 SVGAGI. CDR3 DNA sequence: TGTGCCAGCAGTGCCTCGACAGGGTTTGGAAACACCATATATTTT. This gives the protein CASSASTGFGNTIYF.

The CDR3 DNA reads TGTGCCATCAGTGGGCCAGAATCCTCGGGGATCCAAGAGACCCAGTACTTC. Its protein is CAISGPESSGIQETQYF. The V gene is TRBV10-3, the J gene TRBJ2-5; weak D call: TRBD2 (5 bases). CDR1 ENHRY and CDR2 SYGVKD come from the germline V gene. The CDR3 is 17 residues long. With 4 bases removed from V and 1 base from J, the gap between germline ends came to 19 bases.

The rearrangement uses TRBV4-1 and TRBJ1-2; 7 bases are shared with TRBD1. Germline CDR1 MGHRA, CDR2 YSYEKL. V gave up 4 bases and J gave up 6 bases; unmatched junction bases: 5. The CDR3 runs 13 residues. The CDR3 spells CASSLGTADGYTF. CDR3 coding DNA: TGCGCCAGCAGCCTAGGGACAGCCGATGGCTACACCTTC.

This clone was found a few times. The rearrangement links TRBV5-6 to TRBJ2-5; a weak D match, TRBD1 (5 bases). Trimming removed 0 bases from V and 0 bases from J, with 6 bases in between. The CDR3 consists of 14 residues. Germline V lookup: CDR1 SGHDT, CDR2 YYEEEE. The CDR3 spells CASSLEGDQETQYF. The CDR3 DNA reads TGTGCCAGCAGCTTGGAAGGGGACCAAGAGACCCAGTACTTC.

V gene TRBV19 combines with J gene TRBJ1-5; 7 bases map to TRBD1. The CDR3 covers 14 residues. Trimming took 6 bases from V and 3 from J; bases not matched to a gene: 5. Germline CDR1 LNHDA, CDR2 SQIVND (reference sequence). CDR3 sequence: CASRTGPFNQPQHF. The CDR3 DNA follows: TGTGCCAGTAGGACAGGGCCCTTCAATCAGCCCCAGCATTTT.

The gene calls are TRBV5-6 and TRBJ1-2; D gene ambiguous. Trimming stripped 2 bases from V and 8 bases from J, with 7 bases between. The CDR3 is 11 amino acids. CDR1 SGHDT and CDR2 YYEEEE come from the germline V gene. DNA of the CDR3: TGTGCCAGCAGCTTCGGCGGGGGCTACACCTTC. This sequence encodes CASSFGGGYTF.

The chain couples TRBV7-9 to TRBJ2-3; D call uncertain. Germline V lookup: CDR1 SEHNR, CDR2 FQNEAQ (reference sequence). This CDR3 is built from 11 residues. Deletions cut 5 bases from V and 12 bases from J, with 12 bases between. The CDR3 sequence is CASSAEVAQYF. The CDR3 DNA reads as TGTGCCAGCAGCGCCGAGGTAGCACAGTATTTT.

This clone has more than one count but fewer than ten. The chain employs TRBV5-1 and TRBJ2-3; D is ambiguous. The CDR3 sequence is 14 residues long. The V gene's germline CDR1 is SGHRS and CDR2 YFSETQ. V was pared by 0 bases and J by 6 bases, with 11 bases between. DNA of the CDR3: TGCGCCAGCAGCTTGGGTGGGCCGTCGGATACGCAGTATTTT. Its protein is CASSLGGPSDTQYF.

The chain has TRBV20-1 and TRBJ1-1; D unclear. The V and J ends lost 0 bases and 8 bases respectively, with 7 bases between them. Germline V gene sequence: CDR1 DFQATT, CDR2 SNEGSKA (reference sequence). This CDR3 has 11 residues. This CDR3 reads CSARDYPEAFF. The CDR3 region has the DNA TGCAGTGCTAGAGACTACCCGGAAGCTTTCTTT.

The chain is built from TRBV6-5 and TRBJ2-7; 10 bases agree with TRBD1. CDR1 is MNHEY and CDR2 is SVGAGI in the germline V gene. V gave up 6 bases and J gave up 6 bases; unmatched junction bases: 8. The CDR3 has 14 residues. The CDR3 reads CASSGTGDTLEQYF. As DNA, the CDR3 is TGTGCCAGCAGCGGGACAGGGGACACCCTCGAGCAGTACTTC.

The chain carries TRBV9 and TRBJ2-2; 10 bases fit TRBD2. This CDR3 spans 18 amino acids. V lost 2 bases to trimming and J lost 4 bases; unmatched junction nucleotides: 11. Germline V gives CDR1 SGDLS, CDR2 YYNGEE. The CDR3: CASSVSPLLAGGTGELFF. For the CDR3, the DNA is TGTGCCAGCAGCGTTTCCCCGTTGTTAGCGGGAGGCACCGGGGAGCTGTTTTTT.

As for this clone: Compared with germline, one end of the junction differs, possibly owing to a read error. J is TRBJ2-3 and V is TRBV23-1, with 11 bases that match TRBD2. TRBV23-1 is an ORF, and what it does is uncertain. This CDR3 is 13 amino acids long. The CDR3 DNA reads as TGCGCCAGCAGTCAAGGGCTAGCGGGAGGCTCACGTTTT. As protein: CASSQGLAGGSRF.

The chain carries TRBV5-8 and TRBJ2-1; TRBD1 aligns across 9 bases. V shed 4 bases, J shed 5 bases, and the junction held 4 bases outside the gene matches. The CDR3 spans 14 residues. Germline-derived CDR1 and CDR2 are SGHTS and YDEGEE. The DNA of the CDR3 is TGTGCCAGCAGCGAGGACAGGGGCAACAATGAGCAGTTCTTC. This sequence encodes CASSEDRGNNEQFF. The full variable domain, rest sourced from reference TRBV5-8 and TRBJ2-1, is EAGVTQSPTHLIKTRGQQATLRCSPISGHTSVYWYQQALGLGLQFLLWYDEGEERNRGNFPPRFSGRQFPNYSSELNVNALELEDSALYLCASSEDRGNNEQFFGPGTRLTVL.